The present TCR beta chain was sequenced within a study of long-term antiretroviral therapy in people with HIV. Study details: By about a decade, the earliest samples predate the 2015 immediate-ART recommendation. Overall study findings and caveats: Clones with expansion before ART led the repertoire at all time points. Against controls, HIV repertoires showed narrower ranges of CDR3 length.

Assay version v3.0 of immunoSEQ was used, and it was run at survey level. For every sample, sequencing targeted roughly 40,000-50,000 T-cell genomes. The method was immunoSEQ multiplex PCR; TCRdb's version includes in-frame clones alone and lacks a portion of them. This sample carries tens of thousands of clones, 94% of them seen once, and the ten largest clones take 3% to 4.5%. Comments on this clone: Its antigen is currently unknown.

V was shortened by 2 bases and J by 10 bases, with 12 bases between the two germline ends. CDR1 and CDR2 (germline): SNHLY, FYNNEI. The CDR3 covers 14 residues. Sequences were derived from unsorted PBMCs, sampled 4.1 years after starting antiretroviral therapy. The chain is built from TRBV2 and TRBJ1-6; D is possibly TRBD1 (5 bases). The receptor's source is a woman between 45 and 60 years old with HIV. CDR3 in DNA: TGTGCCAGCAGTGAAAGGCTCCGGGGGTCACCCCTCCACTTT. Translating it yields CASSERLRGSPLHF.